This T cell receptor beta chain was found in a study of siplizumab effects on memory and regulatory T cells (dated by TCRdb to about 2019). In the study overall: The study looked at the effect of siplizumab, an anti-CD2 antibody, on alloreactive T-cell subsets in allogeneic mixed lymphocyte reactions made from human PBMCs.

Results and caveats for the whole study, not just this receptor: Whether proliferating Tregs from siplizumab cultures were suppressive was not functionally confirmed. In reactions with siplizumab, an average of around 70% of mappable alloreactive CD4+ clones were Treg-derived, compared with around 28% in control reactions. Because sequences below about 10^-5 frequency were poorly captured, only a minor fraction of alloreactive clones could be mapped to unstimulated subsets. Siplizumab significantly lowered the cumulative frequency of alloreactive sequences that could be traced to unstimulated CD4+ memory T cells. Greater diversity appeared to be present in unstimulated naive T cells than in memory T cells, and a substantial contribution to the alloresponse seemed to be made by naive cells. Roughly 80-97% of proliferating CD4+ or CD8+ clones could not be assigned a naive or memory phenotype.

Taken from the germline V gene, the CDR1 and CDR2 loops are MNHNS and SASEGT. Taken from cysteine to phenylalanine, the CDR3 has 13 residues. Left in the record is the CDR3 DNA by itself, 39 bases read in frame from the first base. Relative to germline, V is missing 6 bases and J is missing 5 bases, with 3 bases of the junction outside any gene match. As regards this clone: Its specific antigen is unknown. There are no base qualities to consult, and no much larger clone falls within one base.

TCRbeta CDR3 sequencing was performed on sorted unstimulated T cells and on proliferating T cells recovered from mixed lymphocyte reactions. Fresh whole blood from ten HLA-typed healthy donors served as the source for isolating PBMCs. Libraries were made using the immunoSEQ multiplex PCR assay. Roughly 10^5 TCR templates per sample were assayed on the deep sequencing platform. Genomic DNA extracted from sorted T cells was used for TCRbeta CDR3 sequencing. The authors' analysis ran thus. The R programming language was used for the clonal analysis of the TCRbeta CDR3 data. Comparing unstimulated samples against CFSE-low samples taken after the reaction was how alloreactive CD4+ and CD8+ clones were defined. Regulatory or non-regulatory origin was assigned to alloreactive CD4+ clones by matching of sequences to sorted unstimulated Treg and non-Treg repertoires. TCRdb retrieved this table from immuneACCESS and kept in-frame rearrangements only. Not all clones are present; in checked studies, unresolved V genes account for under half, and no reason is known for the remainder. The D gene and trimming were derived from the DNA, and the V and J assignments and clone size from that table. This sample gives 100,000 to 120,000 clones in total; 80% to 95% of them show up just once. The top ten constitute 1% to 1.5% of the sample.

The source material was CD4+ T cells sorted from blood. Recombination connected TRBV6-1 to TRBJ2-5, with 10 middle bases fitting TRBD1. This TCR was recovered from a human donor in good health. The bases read TGTGCCAGCAGGGACAGGGGGGGGGAGACCCAGTACTTC. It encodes CASRDRGGETQYF.